A single sample gave rise to the 2 T cell receptor beta chains below, sequenced in a study of blood T cell repertoires in COVID-19. Produced via immunoSEQ multiplex PCR; TCRdb's table is partial and in-frame only. The repertoire holds approximately 61,000 clones, with approximately 79% as singletons. The sequencing sample was made of peripheral blood. All receptors derive from a woman between 65 and 79 years old with acute or convalescent COVID-19.

V and J are TRBV27 and TRBJ2-5; weak D call: TRBD1 (6 bases). The J call may be mistaken, given a closer DNA end match to TRBJ2-7. Germline V gene sequence: CDR1 MNHEY, CDR2 SMNVEV (reference sequence). The CDR3 extends over 13 amino acids. CDR3 in DNA: TGTGCCAGCAGTTTCGTAGGGGGCTACGAGCAGTACTTC. It specifies CASSFVGGYEQYF.

The genes are TRBV5-1 and TRBJ2-4; 8 positions agree with TRBD1. Losses at the gene ends were 4 bases for V and 6 bases for J; bases not matched to a gene: 9. This CDR3 region has 15 residues. Germline loops: CDR1 SGHRS, CDR2 YFSETQ. The CDR3 region has the DNA TGCGCCAGCAGCCCGAGGGAACAGGGGGTAAACATTCAGTACTTC. Amino acids: CASSPREQGVNIQYF. Combining the CDR3 with reference TRBV5-1 and TRBJ2-4 gives the whole variable domain KAGVTQTPRYLIKTRGQQVTLSCSPISGHRSVSWYQQTPGQGLQFLFEYFSETQRNKGNFPGRFSGRQFSNSRSEMNVSTLELGDSALYLCASSPREQGVNIQYFGAGTRLSVL.